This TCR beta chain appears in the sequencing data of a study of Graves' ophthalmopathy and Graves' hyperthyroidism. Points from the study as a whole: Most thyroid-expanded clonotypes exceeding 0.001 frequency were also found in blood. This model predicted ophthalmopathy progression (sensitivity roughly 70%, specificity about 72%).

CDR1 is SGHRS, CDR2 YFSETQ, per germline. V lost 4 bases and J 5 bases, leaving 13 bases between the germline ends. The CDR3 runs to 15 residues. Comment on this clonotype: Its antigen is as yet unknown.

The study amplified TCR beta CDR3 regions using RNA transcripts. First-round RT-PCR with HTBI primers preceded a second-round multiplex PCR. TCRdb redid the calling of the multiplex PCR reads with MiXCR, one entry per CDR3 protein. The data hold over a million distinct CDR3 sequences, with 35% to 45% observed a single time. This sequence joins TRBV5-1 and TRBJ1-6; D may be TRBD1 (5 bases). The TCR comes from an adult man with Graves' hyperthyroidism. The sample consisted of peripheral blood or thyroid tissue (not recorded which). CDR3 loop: CASSADSPNNSPLHF. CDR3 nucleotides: TGCGCCAGCAGCGCCGACAGCCCTAATAATTCACCCCTCCACTTT.